These T cell receptor beta chains were read from a single sample in a study of T cell responses to AZD1222 COVID-19 vaccine. Data came from immunoSEQ multiplex PCR; TCRdb stores just in-frame clones and leaves some out. The profile covers 150,000 to 200,000 clones, with 92% appearing a single time and 1% to 1.5% taken by the ten largest. Sequencing was performed on peripheral blood, taken 28 days after the second AZD1222 dose. These receptors came from an adult who received the AZD1222 COVID-19 vaccine. Each CDR3 is given with its conserved first and last residue. A D gene is named only where the DNA matches it firmly. For some rows the clone size is stated as once, few or many, or as a class when expanded; others skip it.

v_call: TRBV28; clone_size: .; d_call: TRBD2; j_call: TRBJ2-7; cdr3_aa: CASSLNAGGPEAKYEQYF; cdr3_nt: TGTGCCAGCAGTTTAAATGCGGGAGGGCCGGAGGCGAAATACGAGCAGTACTTC
v_call: TRBV11-2; clone_size: .; d_call: .; j_call: TRBJ1-2; cdr3_aa: CASSLRFRSENGYTF; cdr3_nt: TGTGCCAGCAGCTTACGGTTTCGGTCAGAAAATGGCTACACCTTC
v_call: TRBV4-1; clone_size: .; d_call: .; j_call: TRBJ1-1; cdr3_aa: CASSPDNTEAFF; cdr3_nt: TGCGCCAGCAGCCCAGATAACACTGAAGCTTTCTTT
v_call: TRBV2; clone_size: once; d_call: .; j_call: TRBJ1-2; cdr3_aa: CASLRVGYGYTF; cdr3_nt: TGTGCCAGCCTCAGGGTTGGGTATGGCTACACCTTC
v_call: TRBV27; clone_size: .; d_call: TRBD2; j_call: TRBJ2-1; cdr3_aa: CASSWASGPSSYNEQFF; cdr3_nt: TGTGCCAGCAGTTGGGCTAGCGGGCCTAGCTCCTACAATGAGCAGTTCTTC
v_call: TRBV10-2; clone_size: .; d_call: TRBD1; j_call: TRBJ1-1; cdr3_aa: CASQKMTGGISEAFF; cdr3_nt: TGCGCCAGCCAAAAAATGACAGGGGGTATCTCTGAAGCTTTCTTT
v_call: TRBV11-1; clone_size: .; d_call: .; j_call: TRBJ1-2; cdr3_aa: CASSLLGINGYTF; cdr3_nt: TGTGCCAGCAGCTTACTGGGTATTAATGGCTACACCTTC
v_call: TRBV6-5; clone_size: .; d_call: .; j_call: TRBJ1-4; cdr3_aa: CASSYSTDATNEKLFF; cdr3_nt: TGTGCCAGCAGTTACTCGACGGATGCAACTAATGAAAAACTGTTTTTT
v_call: TRBV13; clone_size: .; d_call: .; j_call: TRBJ1-5; cdr3_aa: CASSLGQDLGQPQHF; cdr3_nt: TGTGCCAGCAGCTTAGGGCAGGACCTCGGGCAGCCCCAGCATTTT
v_call: TRBV28; clone_size: .; d_call: TRBD2; j_call: TRBJ2-1; cdr3_aa: CASSYPLAGVSNEQFF; cdr3_nt: TGTGCCAGCAGTTATCCGTTAGCGGGAGTGTCCAATGAGCAGTTCTTC
v_call: TRBV28; clone_size: .; d_call: TRBD1; j_call: TRBJ2-7; cdr3_aa: CASSLTGSGYEQYF; cdr3_nt: TGTGCCAGCAGTTTGACAGGGTCCGGGTACGAGCAGTACTTC
v_call: TRBV3-1/TRBV3-2; clone_size: .; d_call: .; j_call: TRBJ2-7; cdr3_aa: CASSHAWPQGSRELGQYF; cdr3_nt: TGTGCCAGCAGCCACGCGTGGCCACAGGGCTCGCGGGAGCTTGGGCAGTACTTC
v_call: TRBV5-1; clone_size: once; d_call: TRBD2; j_call: TRBJ2-1; cdr3_aa: CASSAATSGSYNEQFF; cdr3_nt: TGCGCCAGCAGCGCGGCCACTAGCGGCTCCTACAATGAGCAGTTCTTC
v_call: TRBV19; clone_size: .; d_call: TRBD1; j_call: TRBJ1-6; cdr3_aa: CASTLTGRGSPLHF; cdr3_nt: TGTGCCAGTACCTTGACAGGGAGAGGTTCACCCCTCCACTTT
v_call: TRBV6-2/TRBV6-3; clone_size: .; d_call: .; j_call: TRBJ2-7; cdr3_aa: CASSKGRVSYEQYF; cdr3_nt: TGTGCCAGCAGCAAGGGGCGCGTCTCCTACGAGCAGTACTTC
v_call: TRBV30; clone_size: .; d_call: .; j_call: TRBJ1-3; cdr3_aa: CAWDRSGRRTIYF; cdr3_nt: TGTGCCTGGGACCGAAGCGGAAGACGCACCATATATTTT
v_call: TRBV12-3/TRBV12-4; clone_size: .; d_call: TRBD2; j_call: TRBJ2-3; cdr3_aa: CASSPLAGGRQYF; cdr3_nt: TGTGCCAGCAGTCCCTTAGCGGGCGGGCGGCAGTATTTT
v_call: TRBV20-1; clone_size: .; d_call: .; j_call: TRBJ1-1; cdr3_aa: CSARVNTEAFF; cdr3_nt: TGCAGTGCTAGAGTGAACACTGAAGCTTTCTTT
v_call: TRBV5-5; clone_size: .; d_call: TRBD1; j_call: TRBJ2-3; cdr3_aa: CASSRGQGASTDTQYF; cdr3_nt: TGTGCCAGCAGCCGAGGACAGGGGGCGAGCACAGATACGCAGTATTTT
v_call: TRBV7-2; clone_size: .; d_call: .; j_call: TRBJ1-3; cdr3_aa: CASSLGHRGGGNTIYF; cdr3_nt: TGTGCCAGCAGCTTAGGTCATCGGGGTGGGGGAAACACCATATATTTT
v_call: TRBV6-5; clone_size: .; d_call: .; j_call: TRBJ1-4; cdr3_aa: CASRFQDKGEKLFF; cdr3_nt: TGTGCCAGCAGATTTCAGGATAAAGGTGAAAAACTGTTTTTT
v_call: TRBV24-1; clone_size: many; d_call: .; j_call: TRBJ1-2; cdr3_aa: CATRGNYGYTF; cdr3_nt: TGTGCCACCAGGGGAAACTATGGCTACACCTTC
v_call: TRBV10-3; clone_size: .; d_call: .; j_call: TRBJ1-1; cdr3_aa: CAISETGMNTEAFF; cdr3_nt: TGTGCCATCAGTGAGACAGGGATGAACACTGAAGCTTTCTTT
v_call: TRBV27; clone_size: .; d_call: .; j_call: TRBJ2-3; cdr3_aa: CASSLLGVTDTQYF; cdr3_nt: TGTGCCAGCAGTTTATTGGGAGTCACAGATACGCAGTATTTT
v_call: TRBV5-5; clone_size: .; d_call: .; j_call: TRBJ2-6; cdr3_aa: CASSLTPAVSGANVLTF; cdr3_nt: TGTGCCAGCAGCTTGACCCCTGCCGTCTCTGGGGCCAACGTCCTGACTTTC
v_call: TRBV2; clone_size: .; d_call: .; j_call: TRBJ2-1; cdr3_aa: CASTPGAGIPYNEQFF; cdr3_nt: TGTGCCAGCACTCCCGGGGCGGGAATCCCCTACAATGAGCAGTTCTTC
v_call: TRBV5-6; clone_size: .; d_call: TRBD1; j_call: TRBJ1-5; cdr3_aa: CASSLYRGLSNQPQHF; cdr3_nt: TGTGCCAGCAGCTTGTACAGGGGGCTTAGCAATCAGCCCCAGCATTTT
v_call: TRBV7-9; clone_size: .; d_call: .; j_call: TRBJ1-1; cdr3_aa: CASSFPQGSSEAFF; cdr3_nt: TGTGCCAGCAGCTTTCCCCAGGGGTCATCTGAAGCTTTCTTT
v_call: TRBV10-3; clone_size: few; d_call: .; j_call: TRBJ2-7; cdr3_aa: CAISESGNPNYEQYF; cdr3_nt: TGTGCCATCAGTGAGTCGGGGAACCCGAACTACGAGCAGTACTTC
v_call: TRBV27; clone_size: .; d_call: .; j_call: TRBJ1-1; cdr3_aa: CASSLSRWGRAFF; cdr3_nt: TGTGCCAGCAGTTTATCGAGGTGGGGGCGGGCTTTCTTT
v_call: TRBV7-2; clone_size: .; d_call: .; j_call: TRBJ1-1; cdr3_aa: CASSLMRTYAFF; cdr3_nt: TGTGCCAGCAGCTTGATGCGGACCTATGCTTTCTTT
v_call: TRBV12-3/TRBV12-4; clone_size: .; d_call: .; j_call: TRBJ2-1; cdr3_aa: CASSTPENNEQFF; cdr3_nt: TGTGCCAGCAGTACCCCAGAGAACAATGAGCAGTTCTTC
v_call: TRBV7-8; clone_size: .; d_call: TRBD1; j_call: TRBJ2-2; cdr3_aa: CASSLAAGTGNTGELFF; cdr3_nt: TGTGCCAGCAGCTTAGCGGCCGGGACAGGGAACACCGGGGAGCTGTTTTTT
v_call: TRBV7-9; clone_size: few; d_call: TRBD1; j_call: TRBJ2-2; cdr3_aa: CASSSKTGASTGELFF; cdr3_nt: TGTGCCAGCAGCTCCAAGACAGGGGCGAGCACCGGGGAGCTGTTTTTT
v_call: TRBV4-1; clone_size: .; d_call: .; j_call: TRBJ1-3; cdr3_aa: CASSRSDSLPTIYF; cdr3_nt: TGCGCCAGCAGCCGGTCAGACTCCCTCCCCACCATATATTTT
v_call: TRBV6-2/TRBV6-3; clone_size: .; d_call: .; j_call: TRBJ1-5; cdr3_aa: CASSYSMGNRQPQHF; cdr3_nt: TGTGCCAGCAGTTACTCGATGGGTAACAGGCAGCCCCAGCATTTT
v_call: TRBV2; clone_size: few; d_call: TRBD1; j_call: TRBJ2-1; cdr3_aa: CASTGDRGNEQFF; cdr3_nt: TGTGCCAGCACCGGGGACAGGGGGAATGAGCAGTTCTTC
v_call: TRBV24-1; clone_size: .; d_call: .; j_call: TRBJ2-7; cdr3_aa: CATSDLSYEQYF; cdr3_nt: TGTGCCACCAGTGATCTCTCCTACGAGCAGTACTTC
v_call: TRBV28; clone_size: .; d_call: .; j_call: TRBJ1-4; cdr3_aa: CASSRSGFNEKLFF; cdr3_nt: TGTGCCAGCAGTAGGTCAGGATTCAATGAAAAACTGTTTTTT
v_call: TRBV27; clone_size: .; d_call: .; j_call: TRBJ1-2; cdr3_aa: CASSWGRGYGYTF; cdr3_nt: TGTGCCAGCAGTTGGGGTAGGGGCTATGGCTACACCTTC
v_call: TRBV5-6; clone_size: once; d_call: .; j_call: TRBJ1-3; cdr3_aa: CASSLGPALSGNTIYF; cdr3_nt: TGTGCCAGCAGCTTGGGTCCAGCATTGTCCGGAAACACCATATATTTT
v_call: TRBV7-2; clone_size: .; d_call: .; j_call: TRBJ1-5; cdr3_aa: CASSLGAGGQPQHF; cdr3_nt: TGTGCCAGCAGCTTAGGGGCCGGGGGTCAGCCCCAGCATTTT
v_call: TRBV27; clone_size: .; d_call: .; j_call: TRBJ1-2; cdr3_aa: CATARGPTELTGYTF; cdr3_nt: TGTGCCACAGCCCGGGGACCGACAGAGTTGACGGGCTACACCTTC
v_call: TRBV5-1; clone_size: .; d_call: TRBD1; j_call: TRBJ1-2; cdr3_aa: CASSMTGEYSTF; cdr3_nt: TGCGCCAGCAGCATGACAGGGGAATATAGCACCTTC
v_call: TRBV4-3; clone_size: .; d_call: TRBD1; j_call: TRBJ1-6; cdr3_aa: CASSLFRGDYNSPLHF; cdr3_nt: TGCGCCAGCAGCCTCTTCAGGGGGGATTATAATTCACCCCTCCACTTT
v_call: TRBV5-1; clone_size: .; d_call: TRBD1; j_call: TRBJ1-2; cdr3_aa: CASSPGTAYGYTF; cdr3_nt: TGCGCCAGCAGCCCTGGGACAGCTTATGGCTACACCTTC
v_call: TRBV19; clone_size: .; d_call: .; j_call: TRBJ1-1; cdr3_aa: CASSIGGTYSIF; cdr3_nt: TGTGCCAGTAGTATAGGGGGGACGTATTCGATCTTT
v_call: TRBV10-1; clone_size: .; d_call: .; j_call: TRBJ2-3; cdr3_aa: CASSESTHGASSTDTQYF; cdr3_nt: TGCGCCAGCAGTGAGTCCACACACGGTGCTTCTAGCACAGATACGCAGTATTTT
v_call: TRBV4-3; clone_size: .; d_call: .; j_call: TRBJ1-2; cdr3_aa: CASSQDYGGNYGYTF; cdr3_nt: TGCGCCAGCAGCCAAGATTACGGGGGTAACTATGGCTACACCTTC
v_call: TRBV7-9; clone_size: .; d_call: .; j_call: TRBJ1-6; cdr3_aa: CASSGGDSPLHF; cdr3_nt: TGTGCCAGCAGCGGCGGGGATTCACCCCTCCACTTT
v_call: TRBV19; clone_size: .; d_call: TRBD1; j_call: TRBJ1-2; cdr3_aa: CASSYGQGVYHYGYTF; cdr3_nt: TGTGCCAGTAGTTATGGACAGGGGGTATATCACTATGGCTACACCTTC
v_call: TRBV27; clone_size: .; d_call: .; j_call: TRBJ1-6; cdr3_aa: CASSLASGSYNSPLHF; cdr3_nt: TGTGCCAGCAGTTTAGCATCAGGCTCCTATAATTCACCCCTCCACTTT
v_call: TRBV7-3; clone_size: once; d_call: .; j_call: TRBJ2-2; cdr3_aa: CASSLTAGLTGELFF; cdr3_nt: TGTGCCAGCAGCTTAACGGCAGGGTTGACCGGGGAGCTGTTTTTT
v_call: TRBV6-6; clone_size: .; d_call: TRBD1; j_call: TRBJ2-7; cdr3_aa: CASIDVWDRNSYEQYF; cdr3_nt: TGTGCCAGCATAGACGTTTGGGACAGGAACTCCTACGAGCAGTACTTC
v_call: TRBV2; clone_size: .; d_call: .; j_call: TRBJ1-1; cdr3_aa: CASREGQRAFF; cdr3_nt: TGTGCCAGCAGAGAGGGACAACGGGCTTTCTTT
v_call: TRBV6-5; clone_size: .; d_call: TRBD1; j_call: TRBJ1-2; cdr3_aa: CASSFRTGEAYGYTF; cdr3_nt: TGTGCCAGCAGTTTCCGGACAGGGGAGGCCTATGGCTACACCTTC
v_call: TRBV15; clone_size: .; d_call: .; j_call: TRBJ1-1; cdr3_aa: CATRGGTANTEAFF; cdr3_nt: TGTGCCACTAGAGGGGGGACGGCGAACACTGAAGCTTTCTTT